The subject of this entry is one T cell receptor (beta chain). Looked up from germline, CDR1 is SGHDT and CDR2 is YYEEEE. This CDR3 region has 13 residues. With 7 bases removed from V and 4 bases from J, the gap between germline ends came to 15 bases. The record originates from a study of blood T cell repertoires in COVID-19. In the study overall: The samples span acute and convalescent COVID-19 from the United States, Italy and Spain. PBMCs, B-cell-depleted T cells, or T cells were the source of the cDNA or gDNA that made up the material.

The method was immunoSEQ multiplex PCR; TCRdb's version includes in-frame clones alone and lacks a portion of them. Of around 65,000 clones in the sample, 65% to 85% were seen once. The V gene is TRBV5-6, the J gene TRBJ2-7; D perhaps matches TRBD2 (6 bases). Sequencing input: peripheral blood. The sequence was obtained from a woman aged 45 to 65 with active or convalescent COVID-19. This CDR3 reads CASEKRDLYEQYF. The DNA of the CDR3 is TGTGCCAGCGAGAAAAGGGACTTATACGAGCAGTACTTC.